Below are 20 T cell receptor beta chains sequenced from a single sample in a study of blood T cell repertoires in COVID-19. Here immunoSEQ multiplex PCR was the method, and the copy in TCRdb shows in-frame clones only, minus some. Among just over 350,000 clones, roughly 90% were seen once, and the ten largest hold almost 3%. The sample taken for sequencing was PBMCs or T cells enriched from blood (not recorded which). All receptors derive from a woman in her 30s who had recovered from COVID-19.

There are a few counts of this clone. CDR3 coding DNA: TGTGCCAGCAGCTTATGGGGCCACAACAATCAGCCCCAGCATTTT. This translates into CASSLWGHNNQPQHF. The V and J genes are TRBV7-8 and TRBJ1-5; D is perhaps TRBD1 (5 bases). The germline CDR1 and CDR2 sequences are SGHVS and FQNEAQ. V lost 2 bases and J 3 bases, leaving 11 bases between the germline ends. CDR3 length equals 15 residues.

Only a few counts were recorded for this clone. V and J are TRBV2 and TRBJ2-7; D possibly corresponds to TRBD2 (6 bases). In germline, CDR1 is SNHLY, CDR2 FYNNEI. The CDR3 spans 12 residues. Trimming removed 7 bases at V and 1 base at J, with 8 bases between. The chain's CDR3 is CASTGDSYEQYF. CDR3 DNA sequence: TGTGCCAGCACGGGGGATTCCTACGAGCAGTACTTC.

The chain joins TRBV5-8 to TRBJ1-4; 9 bases align to TRBD1. From germline, CDR1 is SGHTS and CDR2 YDEGEE. Trimming cost V 2 bases and J 6 bases; bases outside gene matches: 2. The CDR3 sequence is 14 residues long. CDR3 loop: CASSFGTGYEKLFF. The CDR3, as DNA: TGTGCCAGCAGCTTTGGGACAGGGTATGAAAAACTGTTTTTT.

The CDR3: CASSYLQMRRGEGETQYF. The CDR3 DNA sequence: TGTGCCAGCAGTTACCTACAGATGAGGAGGGGAGAAGGAGAGACCCAGTACTTC. V usage is TRBV28 and J usage is TRBJ2-5, with a weak D call TRBD2 (6 bases). Germline CDR1 MDHEN, CDR2 SYDVKM. The length of the CDR3 is 18 residues. Trimming cost V 4 bases and J 4 bases, with 25 bases left between them.

This chain joins TRBV5-6 and TRBJ2-7, with a possible D match to TRBD2 (5 bases). The CDR3 consists of 14 residues. Germline V lookup: CDR1 SGHDT, CDR2 YYEEEE. Trimming removed 3 bases at V and 2 bases at J, with 12 bases between. CDR3 region: CASSSGTGAYEQYF. The CDR3, as DNA: TGTGCCAGCAGCTCCGGAACCGGGGCCTACGAGCAGTACTTC.

The rearrangement joins TRBV6-5 to TRBJ1-2, with TRBD1 matching 7 bases. The CDR3 loop spans 15 amino acids. CDR1 is MNHEY, CDR2 SVGAGI, per germline. J was trimmed by 4 bases and V by 6 bases; bases with no gene match: 11. The CDR3, as DNA: TGTGCCAGCAGCGACAGGGCCGAAACTCTCTATGGCTACACCTTC. As protein: CASSDRAETLYGYTF.

The gene calls are TRBV21-1 and TRBJ2-1; no check of the table's D call, TRBD2, against the DNA was made. TRBV21-1 is a known pseudogene. The CDR3 contains 15 residues. CDR3: CASSPRRRDYNEQFF. The CDR3, as DNA: TGTGCCAGCAGCCCTAGGAGACGGGACTACAATGAGCAGTTCTTC.

The chain carries TRBV7-9 and TRBJ2-7; the match to TRBD1 covers 9 bases. This CDR3 region has 12 residues. CDR1 and CDR2 (germline): SEHNR, FQNEAQ (reference sequence). Losses at the gene ends were 4 bases for V and 7 bases for J; bases not matched to a gene: 2. This chain's CDR3 is CASSWTGEEQYF. The CDR3 region has the DNA TGTGCCAGCAGCTGGACAGGGGAAGAGCAGTACTTC.

The chain combines TRBV7-2 with TRBJ2-5; D ambiguous. In germline, CDR1 is SGHTA, CDR2 FQGNSA. The CDR3 spans 14 residues. V lost 1 base and J 2 bases, leaving 8 bases between the germline ends. The CDR3 DNA reads as TGTGCCAGCAGCTTAGGTACCAGTCAAGAGACCCAGTACTTC. Protein sequence: CASSLGTSQETQYF. Full variable domain (missing parts from reference TRBV7-2 and TRBJ2-5): GAGVSQSPSNKVTEKGKDVELRCDPISGHTALYWYRQSLGQGLEFLIYFQGNSAPDKSGLPSDRFSAERTGGSVSTLTIQRTQQEDSAVYLCASSLGTSQETQYFGPGTRLLVL.

The genes are TRBV3-1 (or the pseudogene TRBV3-2) and TRBJ1-6; D gene uncertain. The V end lost 5 bases, the J end lost 6 bases, and 11 bases lay between the germline ends. Germline CDR1 and CDR2: LGHDT and YNNKEL (reference sequence). There are 14 residues in the CDR3. Here the CDR3 reads CASSSRGSNSPLHF. The CDR3 nucleotides are TGTGCCAGCAGCTCCCGTGGGAGTAATTCACCCCTCCACTTT.

The J gene is TRBJ2-3, the V gene TRBV11-2; 8 bases line up with TRBD2. Germline trimming cut 4 bases from V and 3 bases from J; bases unmatched to any gene: 6. CDR1 and CDR2 (germline): SGHAT, FQNNGV. This CDR3 region has 15 residues. The CDR3 DNA is TGTGCCAGCAGCTCCCAGCGGGAGATGACAGATACGCAGTATTTT. Its translation: CASSSQREMTDTQYF.

This rearrangement joins TRBV4-1 to TRBJ2-5; 12 bases fit TRBD2. The germline CDR1 and CDR2 sequences are MGHRA and YSYEKL. V lost 1 base and J lost 7; bases outside the gene matches: 1. The CDR3 covers 14 residues. The CDR3 bases are TGCGCCAGCAGCCAAGGGGGACTAGCGGGGACCCAGTACTTC. Amino acids: CASSQGGLAGTQYF.

This chain connects TRBV12-3 or TRBV12-4 to TRBJ1-1, with no clear D. The CDR3 loop spans 13 amino acids. Trimming shortened V by 1 base and J by 1 base, and 4 bases separated the two germline ends. In nucleotides, the CDR3 is TGTGCCAGCAGTTTAGTCCGGAACACTGAAGCTTTCTTT. It yields the protein CASSLVRNTEAFF.

This clone showed up just once. The rearrangement joins TRBV11-2 to TRBJ2-7, with 7 bases that match TRBD2. The V gene's germline CDR1 is SGHAT and CDR2 FQNNGV. The CDR3 has 14 amino acids. The V gene end was trimmed by 1 base and the J gene end by 4 bases; junction bases not matched to a gene: 4. CDR3 bases: TGTGCCAGCAGCTTAGTTTCAGCGGGGTACGAGCAGTACTTC. Protein sequence: CASSLVSAGYEQYF.

The table lists this clone with a count of one. The chain links TRBV12-5 to TRBJ1-1; D might be TRBD1 (6 bases). From germline, CDR1 is LGHNT and CDR2 FRNRAP. The CDR3 covers 13 residues. Trimming pared 5 bases from V and 2 bases from J, leaving 9 bases between. This chain's CDR3 is CASGGDTNTEAFF. Here the CDR3 DNA reads TGTGCTAGTGGTGGGGACACCAACACTGAAGCTTTCTTT.

This chain joins TRBV2 and TRBJ1-1; no reliable D call. Trimming stripped 7 bases from V and 0 bases from J, with 9 bases between. CDR1 and CDR2 from the germline V gene are SNHLY and FYNNEI. This CDR3 is 13 amino acids long. The CDR3 protein is CASNSVLNTEAFF. CDR3 sequence (DNA): TGTGCCAGCAACTCGGTCTTGAACACTGAAGCTTTCTTT.

This chain joins TRBV9 and TRBJ2-5; D is unclear. There are 15 residues in the CDR3. Trimming cost V 3 bases and J 0 bases, with 12 bases left between them. Germline V gene data show CDR1 as SGDLS and CDR2 as YYNGEE. CDR3 coding DNA: TGTGCCAGCAGCGGAGGCTTCGGGTACCAAGAGACCCAGTACTTC. Its protein is CASSGGFGYQETQYF.

The V call is TRBV11-2, the J call TRBJ2-5; the D is unclear. Germline V lookup: CDR1 SGHAT, CDR2 FQNNGV. The CDR3 is 15 amino acids. Trimming removed 0 bases at V and 1 base at J, with 9 bases between. In nucleotides, the CDR3 is TGTGCCAGCAGCTTAGAGGCAGGATCCCAAGAGACCCAGTACTTC. Translating gives CASSLEAGSQETQYF.

The V and J genes are TRBV4-1 and TRBJ2-7; tentatively, D is TRBD2 (6 bases). Trimming removed 2 bases at V and 1 base at J, with 9 bases between. CDR1 and CDR2 (germline): MGHRA, YSYEKL. This CDR3 comprises 14 residues. The CDR3 coding sequence is TGCGCCAGCAGCCAACCGACTAGTTCCTACGAGCAGTACTTC. Encoded protein: CASSQPTSSYEQYF.

This clone came up once. DNA for the CDR3: TGTGCCAGCAGCTTCGGGAGGAACACCGGGGAGCTGTTTTTT. Translated: CASSFGRNTGELFF. The chain combines TRBV5-6 with TRBJ2-2, with a tentative D call TRBD2 (6 bases). Trimming took 2 bases from V and 1 from J, leaving 6 bases between them. The CDR3 runs to 14 residues. Per the germline V gene, CDR1 is SGHDT and CDR2 is YYEEEE.